A single T cell receptor beta chain is shown here with its context. Primers: 60 Vbeta forward and 13 Jbeta reverse. Sequenced by immunoSEQ multiplex PCR; TCRdb stores in-frame clones only, minus some. This sample yields roughly 190,000 clones, of which around four fifths are seen a single time; over 2% belongs to the top ten. The entry originates in a study of cytomegalovirus exposure and HLA in healthy donors. The CDR3 runs 14 residues. CDR1 LGHNA and CDR2 YNFKEQ come from the germline V gene. V was trimmed by 6 bases and J by 4 bases, leaving 15 bases between them. The source material was PBMCs. The sequence derives from a woman between 50 and 59 years old in good health and CMV-seropositive. The V and J genes are TRBV4-2 and TRBJ1-1; D remains unclear. This chain's CDR3 is CASSLPGSGTEAFF. For the CDR3, the DNA is TGTGCCAGCAGTTTACCGGGGAGCGGCACTGAAGCTTTCTTT.